This T cell receptor (beta chain) stems from a study of T cells after yellow fever vaccination. Regarding the study as a whole: A large majority of primary-vaccination clones showed up again after the booster (roughly 95% CD4, around 90% CD8).

Regarding this clonotype: What it recognizes is unknown.

A single record per CDR3 protein comes from TCRdb applying MiXCR to the 5' RACE reads. The sample has about 310,000 distinct CDR3 sequences; around 4% are singletons. Material: PBMCs, obtained on the day of the yellow fever booster vaccination. The clonotype was recovered from a young man who received the YFV17D yellow fever vaccine.

CDR3 in DNA: TGTGCCACCAGCAGAGGGGACAGGGACCTTTCCCAGCCCCAGCATTTT. Translating it yields CATSRGDRDLSQPQHF. The chain employs TRBV15 and TRBJ1-5, with TRBD1 matching over 9 bases. The trim removed 1 base at V and 7 bases at J, leaving 8 bases unmatched. Germline V CDR1 and CDR2: LNHNV, YYDKDF (reference sequence). CDR3 length equals 16 residues.